These 32 T cell receptor beta chains were sequenced from one sample in a study of beta chain features in type 1 diabetes. Investigators reverse transcribed all isolated RNA, so they sequenced expressed TCRB transcripts. The method was immunoSEQ multiplex PCR; TCRdb's version includes in-frame clones alone and lacks a portion of them. Of approximately 38,000 clones in the sample, approximately 50% were seen once. Sequenced: central memory CD4+ T cells from blood. The source is a woman between 18 and 29 years old in good health.

The gene calls are TRBV6-6 and TRBJ2-2; 10 bases line up with TRBD1. J lost 6 bases, V lost 1 base, and 5 bases had no gene match. The CDR3 is 16 residues long. CDR1 and CDR2 from the germline V gene are MNHNY and SVGAGI (reference sequence). The CDR3 reads CASSYFGQGGAGELFF. CDR3 sequence (DNA): TGTGCCAGCAGTTACTTCGGACAGGGGGGGGCCGGGGAGCTGTTTTTT.

The CDR3, as DNA: TGTGCCAGCAGGCCGGACAGAAGAACTGAAGCTTTCTTT. It codes for CASRPDRRTEAFF. V and J are TRBV6-5 and TRBJ1-1; D may be TRBD1 (6 bases). Germline lookup yields CDR1 MNHEY and CDR2 SVGAGI. The length of the CDR3 is 13 residues. V was cut by 6 bases and J by 5 bases, with 13 bases left in between.

The genes are TRBV2 and TRBJ1-2, with D possibly TRBD1 on 5 matching bases. The V gene lost 4 bases and the J gene lost 4 bases, with 16 bases spanning the gap. The CDR3 sequence is 15 residues long. CDR1 SNHLY and CDR2 FYNNEI come from the germline V gene. For the CDR3, the DNA is TGTGCCAGCAGTGCCCTTCGGGGGGGAGGCTATGGCTACACCTTC. Its protein product is CASSALRGGGYGYTF.

This sequence joins TRBV2 and TRBJ1-2; 8 nucleotides agree with TRBD1. J lost 7 bases, V lost 7 bases, and 17 bases had no gene match. This CDR3 has 16 amino acids. Germline CDR1 SNHLY, CDR2 FYNNEI. The CDR3 is CASTLDRASANLGYTF. DNA of the CDR3: TGTGCCAGCACCCTGGACAGGGCGTCGGCAAATCTTGGCTACACCTTC.

The chain combines TRBV7-3 with TRBJ2-1, with 9 bases that match TRBD2. With 0 bases clipped from V and 2 bases from J, the junction kept 2 bases outside the gene matches. The CDR3 extends over 16 amino acids. Per germline, CDR1 SGHTA and CDR2 FQGTGA. CDR3 DNA: TGTGCCAGCAGCTTAACAGGCGGGGGGGCCTACAATGAGCAGTTCTTC. It encodes CASSLTGGGAYNEQFF.

The chain recombines TRBV11-2 with TRBJ2-1; the D gene is possibly TRBD1 (6 bases). This CDR3 has 14 residues. Trimming took off 4 bases at V and 8 bases at J, with 15 bases between the two ends. Per the germline V gene, CDR1 is SGHAT and CDR2 is FQNNGV. The CDR3 loop is CASSWGTRFDEQFF. The DNA for the CDR3 is TGTGCCAGCAGCTGGGGGACAAGATTCGATGAGCAGTTCTTC.

The rearrangement links TRBV5-1 to TRBJ2-5, with 9 bases fitting TRBD2. This CDR3 has 13 residues. V was clipped by 7 bases and J by 1 base; unmatched bases: 2. In germline, CDR1 is SGHRS, CDR2 YFSETQ. CDR3 sequence (DNA): TGCGCCAGCCGACTAGCGGCCCAAGAGACCCAGTACTTC. This gives the protein CASRLAAQETQYF.

This clone was seen once. The chain carries TRBV18 and TRBJ2-7; TRBD2 is a possible D gene (5 bases). Germline loops: CDR1 KGHSH, CDR2 LQKENI. The CDR3 totals 14 residues. Trimming pared 8 bases from V and 0 bases from J, leaving 14 bases between. The CDR3 DNA reads as TGTGCCAGCGCGAATTCCGGGGACTCCTACGAGCAGTACTTC. Its translation: CASANSGDSYEQYF.

The chain has TRBV6-5 and TRBJ2-7; TRBD1 matches at 8 bases. This CDR3 has 15 residues. Germline lookup yields CDR1 MNHEY and CDR2 SVGAGI. V trimming: 5 bases; J trimming: 6 bases; junction bases outside the gene matches: 12. CDR3 nucleotides: TGTGCCAGCAGTCGACCCGGACAGGGTTCGGGCGAGCAGTACTTC. Translating gives CASSRPGQGSGEQYF.

V gene TRBV5-4 combines with J gene TRBJ1-2; D unresolved. Between the trimmed V and J ends, which lost 0 bases and 1 base, there was a span of 7 bases. This CDR3 is 14 amino acids long. The germline V gene has CDR1 SGHNT and CDR2 YYREEE (reference sequence). The CDR3 region is CASSLGGYNYGYTF. As DNA, the CDR3 is TGTGCCAGCAGCTTGGGCGGTTATAACTATGGCTACACCTTC.

The chain links TRBV19 to TRBJ2-5, with TRBD2 matching 9 bases. The CDR3 runs 17 residues. V lost 4 bases and J lost 4; bases outside the gene matches: 13. Germline V gene sequence: CDR1 LNHDA, CDR2 SQIVND (reference sequence). CDR3 DNA sequence: TGTGCCAGTAGTAATGGGCTAGCGGGATTCCAGGGAGAGACCCAGTACTTC. Amino acid sequence: CASSNGLAGFQGETQYF.

The chain has TRBV18 and TRBJ2-5; 8 nucleotides agree with TRBD1. The length of the CDR3 is 13 residues. Germline CDR1 and CDR2: KGHSH and LQKENI. J lost 5 bases, V lost 2 bases, and 1 base had no gene match. CDR3 residues: CASSPGTGETQYF. In DNA form, the CDR3 reads TGTGCCAGCTCACCAGGGACAGGCGAGACCCAGTACTTC. Full variable domain (outside the CDR3, taken from reference TRBV18 and TRBJ2-5): NAGVMQNPRHLVRRRGQEARLRCSPMKGHSHVYWYRQLPEEGLKFMVYLQKENIIDESGMPKERFSAEFPKEGPSILRIQQVVRGDSAAYFCASSPGTGETQYFGPGTRLLVL.

The chain combines TRBV5-1 with TRBJ1-6, with a possible D match to TRBD1 (5 bases). Germline assignment: CDR1 SGHRS and CDR2 YFSETQ. V dropped 4 bases and J dropped 9 bases, with 17 bases sitting between them. The CDR3 has 15 residues. CDR3 sequence reads: CASSGRRDGGSPLHF. The CDR3 DNA sequence: TGCGCCAGCAGCGGGCGGAGAGACGGGGGTTCACCCCTCCACTTT.

This chain connects TRBV11-3 to TRBJ2-2; D gene ambiguous. Trimming cost V 1 base and J 5 bases, with 5 bases left between them. Germline lookup yields CDR1 SGHNT and CDR2 YENEEA. The CDR3 totals 13 residues. Here the CDR3 reads CASSLVSTGELFF. As DNA, the CDR3 is TGTGCCAGCAGCTTAGTGTCGACCGGGGAGCTGTTTTTT.

The rearrangement joins TRBV5-4 to TRBJ2-1; 9 positions match TRBD2. Per germline, CDR1 SGHNT and CDR2 YYREEE (reference sequence). The J segment lost 6 bases and the V segment lost 0 bases, leaving 1 base of the junction unmatched. This CDR3 has 14 amino acids. This chain's CDR3 is CASSLVAGVNEQFF. CDR3 in DNA: TGTGCCAGCAGCTTGGTAGCGGGGGTCAATGAGCAGTTCTTC.

The V call is TRBV6-5, the J call TRBJ1-3; no clear D. Deletions cut 7 bases from V and 9 bases from J, with 16 bases between. The V gene's germline CDR1 is MNHEY and CDR2 SVGAGI. The CDR3 contains 13 residues. CDR3 region: CASTTQTGGTIYF. The CDR3 DNA follows: TGTGCCAGCACCACGCAAACCGGAGGCACCATATATTTT.

The V gene is TRBV5-1, the J gene TRBJ2-3; the D gene is possibly TRBD2 (6 bases). CDR3 size: 13 residues. Germline lookup yields CDR1 SGHRS and CDR2 YFSETQ. V lost 4 bases to trimming and J lost 6 bases, with 12 bases between them. The CDR3, as DNA: TGCGCCAGCAGCACATGGGGGAGGGATACGCAGTATTTT. Translation gives CASSTWGRDTQYF.

The chain links TRBV9 to TRBJ1-3; maybe TRBD1 (5 bases). The CDR3 totals 14 residues. V shed 6 bases and J shed 4 bases, with 14 bases lying between them. Germline V gene data show CDR1 as SGDLS and CDR2 as YYNGEE. As DNA, the CDR3 is TGTGCCAGCAACCTAGACAGTGGAGGAAACACCATATATTTT. Its translation: CASNLDSGGNTIYF.

The rearrangement joins TRBV6-1 to TRBJ2-7; 11 nucleotides match TRBD2. V dropped 11 bases and J dropped 6; count of bases not matched to a gene: 12. This CDR3 region has 14 residues. CDR1 is MNHNS, CDR2 SASEGT, per germline. The CDR3 here is CAHGRIAGGVEQYF. The CDR3 DNA reads as TGTGCCCATGGCCGAATAGCGGGAGGGGTCGAGCAGTACTTC.

The table lists this clone with a few counts. The chain recombines TRBV11-3 with TRBJ2-2, with D possibly TRBD1 on 5 matching bases. The CDR3 totals 16 residues. CDR1 is SGHNT, CDR2 YENEEA, per germline. Trimming left V 5 bases short and J 0 bases short, with 13 bases between. DNA of the CDR3: TGTGCCAGCAGCACCGCGACAGACGCGAACACCGGGGAGCTGTTTTTT. Encoded protein: CASSTATDANTGELFF.

This chain joins TRBV6-1 and TRBJ1-1; D uncertain. Trimming shortened V by 6 bases and J by 3 bases, and 11 bases separated the two germline ends. The length of the CDR3 is 13 residues. Germline CDR1 MNHNS, CDR2 SASEGT. The CDR3 sequence: CASRPLGDTEAFF. DNA of the CDR3: TGTGCCAGCAGGCCCCTAGGAGACACTGAAGCTTTCTTT.

The V call is TRBV11-2, the J call TRBJ2-1, with a tentative D call TRBD2 (5 bases). In germline, CDR1 is SGHAT, CDR2 FQNNGV. The V end was cut by 0 bases, the J end by 3 bases, with 15 bases between. The CDR3 has 17 residues. CDR3 region: CASSLDKGLRLYNEQFF. CDR3 DNA sequence: TGTGCCAGCAGCTTAGATAAAGGACTTAGACTCTACAATGAGCAGTTCTTC. The variable domain in full, with the rest retrieved from reference TRBV11-2 and TRBJ2-1, is EAGVAQSPRYKIIEKRQSVAFWCNPISGHATLYWYQQILGQGPKLLIQFQNNGVVDDSQLPKDRFSAERLKGVDSTLKIQPAKLEDSAVYLCASSLDKGLRLYNEQFFGPGTRLTVL.

The J gene is TRBJ2-1, the V gene TRBV7-9, with 7 nucleotides matching TRBD2. The CDR3 loop spans 14 amino acids. The V gene end was trimmed by 7 bases and the J gene end by 4 bases; junction bases not matched to a gene: 7. Germline V CDR1 and CDR2: SEHNR, FQNEAQ (reference sequence). For the CDR3, the DNA is TGTGCCAGCACCGCGGCTAGCGGATACAATGAGCAGTTCTTC. This codes for CASTAASGYNEQFF.

The chain carries TRBV30 and TRBJ2-1, with a possible D match to TRBD2 (7 bases). Trimming left V 7 bases short and J 8 bases short, with 18 bases between. This CDR3 region has 13 residues. The V gene's germline CDR1 is GTSNPN and CDR2 SVGIG (reference sequence). The CDR3 region is CALRGAMVDEQFF. For the CDR3, the DNA is TGTGCCTTACGGGGGGCCATGGTTGATGAGCAGTTCTTC.

The J gene is TRBJ1-4, the V gene TRBV6-4; tentatively, D is TRBD1 (5 bases). Germline-derived CDR1 and CDR2 are MRHNA and SNTAGT. The CDR3 consists of 17 residues. V lost 4 bases and J 1 base, leaving 16 bases between the germline ends. In nucleotides, the CDR3 is TGTGCCAGCAGTGTTAAGCCACACAGGCGAACTAATGAAAAACTGTTTTTT. This encodes CASSVKPHRRTNEKLFF.

The rearrangement links TRBV23-1 to TRBJ1-1; D gene uncertain. TRBV23-1 is designated an ORF whose function remains uncertain. Trimming left V 1 base short and J 1 base short, with 19 bases between. There are 18 residues in the CDR3. This CDR3 is CASSQCKRDLGRNTEAFF. CDR3 bases: TGCGCCAGCAGTCAATGCAAGAGAGATTTGGGGAGGAACACTGAAGCTTTCTTT.

This clone has a handful of counts. The gene calls are TRBV6-4 and TRBJ2-1; TRBD2 matches 9 bases. This CDR3 spans 14 amino acids. Germline trimming cut 3 bases from V and 6 bases from J; bases unmatched to any gene: 3. CDR1 is MRHNA and CDR2 is SNTAGT in the germline V gene. The CDR3 DNA is TGTGCCAGCAGTGAGCGGGAGGGCCCCAATGAGCAGTTCTTC. This translates into CASSEREGPNEQFF.

The chain links TRBV6-6 to TRBJ2-1; 12 bases are shared with TRBD2. Germline V gene lookup returns CDR1 MNHNY and CDR2 SVGAGI (reference sequence). The CDR3 extends over 15 amino acids. V dropped 5 bases and J dropped 5; count of bases not matched to a gene: 4. The CDR3 DNA follows: TGTGCCAGCAGTAGACTAGCGGGGGCGAACAATGAGCAGTTCTTC. This gives the protein CASSRLAGANNEQFF.

The chain has TRBV19 and TRBJ2-4; a possible D gene is TRBD2 (6 bases). V shed 5 bases and J shed 1 base, with 15 bases lying between them. The germline V gene has CDR1 LNHDA and CDR2 SQIVND (reference sequence). CDR3 length: 16 amino acids. The CDR3 DNA follows: TGTGCCAGTAGTCCCGGGACTCCCTCGGCCAAAAACATTCAGTACTTC. As protein: CASSPGTPSAKNIQYF. The complete variable domain, with remaining parts taken from reference TRBV19 and TRBJ2-4, reads DGGITQSPKYLFRKEGQNVTLSCEQNLNHDAMYWYRQDPGQGLRLIYYSQIVNDFQKGDIAEGYSVSREKKESFPLTVTSAQKNPTAFYLCASSPGTPSAKNIQYFGAGTRLSVL.

The chain is built from TRBV7-2 and TRBJ2-3; 11 positions agree with TRBD2. Germline values: CDR1 SGHTA, CDR2 FQGNSA. The length of the CDR3 is 15 residues. The trim removed 5 bases at V and 2 bases at J, leaving 3 bases unmatched. The CDR3 DNA reads as TGTGCCAGCAGCGAGGGACTAGCGGACACAGATACGCAGTATTTT. Its protein product is CASSEGLADTDTQYF.

This clone was observed a few times. The chain carries TRBV19 and TRBJ1-1; D not resolved. Germline CDR1 and CDR2: LNHDA and SQIVND (reference sequence). Trimming removed 5 bases at V and 3 bases at J, with 22 bases between. The CDR3 spans 17 residues. CDR3 sequence (DNA): TGTGCCAGTAGTTCCCGGCCCCGATCCTGGGAGGACACTGAAGCTTTCTTT. This encodes CASSSRPRSWEDTEAFF.

This clone appeared a single time. The chain joins TRBV11-2 to TRBJ1-1; TRBD1 agrees at 9 bases. There are 12 residues in the CDR3. Germline CDR1 reads SGHAT; CDR2 reads FQNNGV. Unmatched junction bases numbered 5, after V lost 5 bases and J lost 10 bases. CDR3 loop: CASSPQGAGAFF. The CDR3 DNA reads TGTGCCAGCAGCCCACAGGGGGCGGGAGCTTTCTTT. The whole variable domain, filled in from reference TRBV11-2 and TRBJ1-1, reads EAGVAQSPRYKIIEKRQSVAFWCNPISGHATLYWYQQILGQGPKLLIQFQNNGVVDDSQLPKDRFSAERLKGVDSTLKIQPAKLEDSAVYLCASSPQGAGAFFGQGTRLTVV.